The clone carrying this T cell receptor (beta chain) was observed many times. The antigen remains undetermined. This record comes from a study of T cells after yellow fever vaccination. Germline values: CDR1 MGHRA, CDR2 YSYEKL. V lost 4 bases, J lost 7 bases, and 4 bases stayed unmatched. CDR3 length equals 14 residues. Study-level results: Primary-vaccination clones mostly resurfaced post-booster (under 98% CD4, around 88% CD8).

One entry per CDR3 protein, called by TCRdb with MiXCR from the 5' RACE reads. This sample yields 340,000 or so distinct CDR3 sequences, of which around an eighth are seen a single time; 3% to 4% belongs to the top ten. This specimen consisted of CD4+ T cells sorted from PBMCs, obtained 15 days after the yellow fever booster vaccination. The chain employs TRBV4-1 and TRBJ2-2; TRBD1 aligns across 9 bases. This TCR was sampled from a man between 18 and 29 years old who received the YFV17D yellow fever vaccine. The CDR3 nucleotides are TGCGCCAGCAGCCCACAGGGGGCGGACGGGGAGCTGTTTTTT. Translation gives CASSPQGADGELFF.